The rows below give T cell receptor beta chains drawn from one sample of a study of neurological immune-mediated disorders. One entry per CDR3 protein results from TCRdb running MiXCR on the 5' RACE reads. In the table there are about 52,000 distinct CDR3 sequences, around 4% of which are singletons. The material sequenced was PBMCs. The receptor set was obtained from a man aged 60-69 years with multiple sclerosis. The CDR3 runs from the conserved cysteine through the conserved F or W. Size is omitted from some rows. Given values are once, few, many or a class for expanded clones.

v_gene: TRBV20-1
j_gene: TRBJ1-4
abundance: few
CDR3aa: CSARVQIPFNEKLFF

v_gene: TRBV20-1
j_gene: TRBJ1-1
abundance: many
CDR3aa: CSARIPAPGGYTEAFF

v_gene: TRBV10-3
j_gene: TRBJ2-7
abundance: many
CDR3aa: CAIQGATYEQYF

v_gene: TRBV11-2
j_gene: TRBJ2-7
abundance: many
CDR3aa: CASSFADSSYEQYF

v_gene: TRBV20-1
j_gene: TRBJ2-3
abundance: many
CDR3aa: CSAFPAARLTDTQYF

v_gene: TRBV24-1
j_gene: TRBJ1-1
abundance: many
CDR3aa: CATRGTGGGYTEAFF

v_gene: TRBV25-1
j_gene: TRBJ1-6
abundance: many
CDR3aa: CASSGGMGTYNSPLHF

v_gene: TRBV6-1
j_gene: TRBJ2-7
abundance: many
CDR3aa: CASSYGTASYEQYF

v_gene: TRBV18
j_gene: TRBJ2-2
abundance: many
CDR3aa: CASSNDRGNTGELFF

v_gene: TRBV20-1
j_gene: TRBJ1-5
abundance: many
CDR3aa: CGGGTGANQPQHF

v_gene: TRBV5-1
j_gene: TRBJ2-1
abundance: many
CDR3aa: CASSDGLAGNEQFF

v_gene: TRBV20-1
j_gene: TRBJ2-3
abundance: many
CDR3aa: CSASSKFTSGASTDTQYF

v_gene: TRBV3-1
j_gene: TRBJ2-7
abundance: many
CDR3aa: CASSQGAPSAGTYEQYF

v_gene: TRBV12-3/TRBV12-4
j_gene: TRBJ2-7
abundance: many
CDR3aa: CASSVAWTRNEQYF

v_gene: TRBV18
j_gene: TRBJ2-2
abundance: many
CDR3aa: CASSPYTDNTGELFF

v_gene: TRBV5-1
j_gene: TRBJ1-1
abundance: many
CDR3aa: CASSVTGEGTEAFF

v_gene: TRBV2
j_gene: TRBJ2-7
abundance: -
CDR3aa: CASVYSGTSGGISYEQYF

v_gene: TRBV5-1
j_gene: TRBJ1-4
abundance: many
CDR3aa: CASSRSSSTNEKLFF

v_gene: TRBV15
j_gene: TRBJ2-7
abundance: many
CDR3aa: CATSSGPGTSGGLPGEQYF

v_gene: TRBV20-1
j_gene: TRBJ1-2
abundance: many
CDR3aa: CSASDRDGYTF

v_gene: TRBV29-1
j_gene: TRBJ1-1
abundance: many
CDR3aa: CSGRQTNTEAFF

v_gene: TRBV27
j_gene: TRBJ1-4
abundance: many
CDR3aa: CASSFRQGEKLFF

v_gene: TRBV19
j_gene: TRBJ2-1
abundance: many
CDR3aa: CASSTSDRGKQFF

v_gene: TRBV7-3
j_gene: TRBJ2-1
abundance: many
CDR3aa: CASSKTGTFNEQFF

v_gene: TRBV21-1
j_gene: TRBJ1-3
abundance: many
CDR3aa: CASSLRGNTIYF

v_gene: TRBV5-1
j_gene: TRBJ2-6
abundance: many
CDR3aa: CASSLARDPGANVLTF

v_gene: TRBV10-3
j_gene: TRBJ2-2
abundance: many
CDR3aa: CAISLLGSNAGELFF

v_gene: TRBV6-4
j_gene: TRBJ2-7
abundance: many
CDR3aa: CASRTAGTDYEQYF

v_gene: TRBV5-5
j_gene: TRBJ1-1
abundance: many
CDR3aa: CASSARDHGTEAFF

v_gene: TRBV12-3/TRBV12-4
j_gene: TRBJ1-6
abundance: many
CDR3aa: CASSTGGNSPLHF

v_gene: TRBV5-1
j_gene: TRBJ2-7
abundance: many
CDR3aa: CASSYRPGLGAYEQYF

v_gene: TRBV5-1
j_gene: TRBJ2-3
abundance: few
CDR3aa: CASTFPTSGGARTQYF

v_gene: TRBV5-1
j_gene: TRBJ2-3
abundance: many
CDR3aa: CASSRASGDTQYF

v_gene: TRBV6-6
j_gene: TRBJ2-1
abundance: many
CDR3aa: CASSYSQGRSSYNEQFF

v_gene: TRBV12-3/TRBV12-4
j_gene: TRBJ1-5
abundance: many
CDR3aa: CASRLVGGGNQPQHF

v_gene: TRBV7-9
j_gene: TRBJ2-1
abundance: many
CDR3aa: CASRTGLATEQFF

v_gene: TRBV10-3
j_gene: TRBJ1-6
abundance: few
CDR3aa: CAIPDGSTLNF

v_gene: TRBV20-1
j_gene: TRBJ1-4
abundance: many
CDR3aa: CSARPGPAEKLFF

v_gene: TRBV5-1
j_gene: TRBJ1-2
abundance: many
CDR3aa: CASSLEGRQQANYGYTF

v_gene: TRBV20-1
j_gene: TRBJ2-2
abundance: many
CDR3aa: CSARAGGLTGELFF

v_gene: TRBV5-1
j_gene: TRBJ2-7
abundance: many
CDR3aa: CASSPNGQGAARGYEQYF

v_gene: TRBV5-1
j_gene: TRBJ1-1
abundance: many
CDR3aa: CASSFYQSMNTEAFF

v_gene: TRBV7-2
j_gene: TRBJ1-4
abundance: many
CDR3aa: CASGPRGGEKLFF

v_gene: TRBV6-5
j_gene: TRBJ1-1
abundance: many
CDR3aa: CASSYSPGGSTEAFF

v_gene: TRBV5-1
j_gene: TRBJ2-7
abundance: many
CDR3aa: CASSSRDGPYEQYF

v_gene: TRBV5-1
j_gene: TRBJ2-3
abundance: -
CDR3aa: CASSSLAGGTDTQYF

v_gene: TRBV15
j_gene: TRBJ2-3
abundance: many
CDR3aa: CATSRDSLAAQYF

v_gene: TRBV6-5
j_gene: TRBJ1-6
abundance: -
CDR3aa: CASSPDGRDSPLHF

v_gene: TRBV12-3/TRBV12-4
j_gene: TRBJ2-1
abundance: many
CDR3aa: CASSFLSISYNEQFF

v_gene: TRBV27
j_gene: TRBJ2-7
abundance: few
CDR3aa: CASSPTRAEQYF

v_gene: TRBV5-1
j_gene: TRBJ2-7
abundance: many
CDR3aa: CASRSGTGADREQYF

v_gene: TRBV5-1
j_gene: TRBJ1-6
abundance: many
CDR3aa: CASSLGGDGYSPLHF

v_gene: TRBV3-1
j_gene: TRBJ2-5
abundance: many
CDR3aa: CASNTGSETQYF

v_gene: TRBV12-3/TRBV12-4
j_gene: TRBJ2-3
abundance: many
CDR3aa: CASSLGDRHTDTQYF

v_gene: TRBV5-1
j_gene: TRBJ1-1
abundance: -
CDR3aa: CASSLTGQRGTEAFF

v_gene: TRBV5-1
j_gene: TRBJ2-3
abundance: many
CDR3aa: CASSFGTTGPDTQYF

v_gene: TRBV10-3
j_gene: TRBJ2-1
abundance: many
CDR3aa: CAISDSRGLSYNEQFF